This T cell receptor beta chain came from a study of blood T cells in healthy people across ages (dated by TCRdb to the mid-2010s). For the study in its entirety: In model experiments, template switching captured about one uniquely barcoded TCR beta cDNA molecule for every two T cells. The study measured age-related changes in TCR beta repertoire diversity using deep sequencing normalized with unique cDNA molecular identifiers. The donors were divided into four age groups: young (average roughly 15 years), middle-aged (about 40), aged (about 60) and long-lived (roughly 88). Two additional independent replicas of 1 million unique cDNA reads from the same blood draw were analyzed for two donors (one aged 18 to 30 and one aged 80 or older). Study-wide findings and limitations: Estimates of total diversity based on one million sequenced T cells were considered lower bounds and underestimates. A strong correlation was found between observed TCR beta diversity and the percentage of naive T cells measured by flow cytometry. Bulk unsorted PBMC profiling prevented conclusive comparison of naive and antigen-experienced compartments. As age increased, observed TCR beta diversity per million T cells dropped in a roughly linear way, and a significant reduction was already evident by age about 40. Compared with the aged group, the long-lived group had more naive CD4+ T cells, fewer expanded clones and increased TCR diversity, suggesting age selection. Donor CMV infection status was unknown, potentially confounding age-related changes in expanded clonotypes.

The method was 5' RACE. Instrument used: Illumina HiSeq 2500. A second 7 to 11 cycle PCR used a sample-barcoded 5' primer and a J-beta primer mix. A template-switch 5' adaptor carrying 12 random nucleotides introduced a unique molecular identifier onto each TCR beta cDNA molecule. Each sample yielded at least 2.5 million CDR3-containing paired-end reads. First-strand cDNA synthesis was performed from all RNA using the Mint cDNA synthesis kit, with priming by a TRBC-specific oligonucleotide. Following uracil-DNA glycosylase treatment, all cDNA underwent a first 18-cycle PCR with the universal primers M1SS and BC2_uni_R. Per the original workflow: Normalization of each sample was performed by random selection of 1 million high-quality reads, each carrying a distinct molecular identifier. Reads sharing molecular identifiers were discarded rather than binned into consensus sequences. CDR3 identification, clonotype clustering and error correction used MiTCR with a Q25 quality threshold and the strictest error-elimination algorithm. A nonparametric unseen species model with Euler transformation was used to estimate lower-bound total TCR beta diversity. The raw public data were reprocessed by TCRdb itself: fastp quality trimming at Q25, MiXCR clonotype calling, in-frame beta chains only. Entries are consolidated by CDR3 protein sequence, retaining the most common genes and DNA. These V and J calls are TCRdb output, not the study's own analysis. The sample contains almost 550,000 distinct CDR3 sequences, 24% of them found a single time. The biggest ten clones account for roughly 10% of the sample.

This clonotype was detected a few times. This clone's antigen is unknown. Base qualities were left out, and no much larger clone turns up one base away. The germline V gene provides CDR1 MDHEN and CDR2 SYDVKM. Trimming at the junction amounts to 5 bases on V and 2 bases on J, and the germline ends lie 13 bases apart. Including cysteine and phenylalanine, the CDR3 has 15 amino acids. This entry keeps only the CDR3 DNA: 45 bases, framed from base 1. Systemically healthy Caucasian individuals from Russia, around 39 in total and aged about 6 to 90 years, were included as donors. Each donor gave around 9 milliliters of peripheral blood, collected into EDTA-treated Vacutainer tubes. Ficoll-Paque density-gradient centrifugation was used to isolate PBMCs, with at least 6.5 million per sample. Total RNA was extracted from PBMCs with Trizol reagent, with at least 5.5 micrograms obtained per sample. The percentages of naive CD45RAhigh/CD27high T cells were determined by flow cytometry on a PBMC aliquot from every donor.

In addition, the sample was reused for a study of T cells of mothers and their children. As the second study states: Donors were nine systemically healthy Caucasian individuals: three mothers and their six children. cDNA synthesis consumed the entire amount of extracted RNA, loaded at around 1.4 ug RNA in each 15 ul reaction. In the second PCR, the M1S primer added sample barcodes and 2-4 random nucleotides. Over 8 million TCR beta CDR3 reads were obtained for each mother, and 2.5 million to 3.5 million reads were obtained for each child. In both related and unrelated pairs, thymic selection shapes the output of TCR recombination in a similar way, with inherited differences having only a minor effect. Normalized repertoire overlap was always found to be slightly, but never significantly, higher in related mother-child pairs than in unrelated mother-child pairs. No persistent microchimeric T cell clones were found, with a detection sensitivity of approximately 100 clones per million clonotypes. The study used deep NGS to compare TCR beta repertoires of mothers and children, seeking features distinguishing related mother-child pairs from unrelated individuals. On average, the children were about 10 +/- 4 years old, while the mothers were around 42 +/- 4 years old. After adapter ligation was performed with NEBNext reagents, the libraries were sequenced on an Illumina HiSeq 2000 with 100+100 nt paired-end reads. To avoid cross-contamination, the mother libraries and the child libraries were prepared a month apart and sequenced in separate runs. For each donor, between about 450,000 and 2,300,000 distinct TCR beta clonotypes were identified. Naive TCR beta clonotypes were estimated from low-frequency clonotypes matched to each donor's FACS-determined naive share, without sorting.

This clonotype was obtained from a boy between 5 and 17 years old in good health. The chain is encoded by TRBV28 joined to TRBJ1-5; D gene: possibly TRBD1, on 5 matching bases. Sequencing was performed on blood. The bases are TGTGCCAGCAGTAGGGGTGGGGGAGGCAATCAGCCCCAGCATTTT. Translated, this gives CASSRGGGGNQPQHF.